The 16 T cell receptor beta chains given below trace back to one sample, sequenced in a study of T cells in Graves' hyperthyroidism and ophthalmopathy. TCR beta CDR3 sequences were amplified from RNA transcripts. First-round RT-PCR targeting the TCR CDR3 was performed with the HTBI primer set. TCRdb re-called the multiplex PCR reads with MiXCR, one entry per CDR3 protein. The sample yields hundreds of thousands of distinct CDR3 sequences, around 20% seen once. The sample comprised blood. The receptors were sampled from a woman between 45 and 60 years old with Graves' hyperthyroidism that later progressed to Graves' ophthalmopathy.

This clonotype was counted a few times. The gene calls are TRBV20-1 and TRBJ1-2; 8 positions match TRBD1. V shed 6 bases and J 8 bases; nucleotides not matched to a gene: 11. This CDR3 region has 13 residues. Germline assignment: CDR1 DFQATT and CDR2 SNEGSKA (reference sequence). This CDR3 is CSAISDRENGYTF. The CDR3 region has the DNA TGCAGTGCGATCTCGGACAGGGAGAACGGCTACACCTTC.

A remark on this clonotype: One junction end disagrees with the germline gene, perhaps due to a read error. This chain connects TRBV18 to TRBJ1-1, with no clear D. CDR3 size: 13 residues. CDR1 is KGHSH and CDR2 is LQKENI in the germline V gene. The CDR3, as DNA: TGTGCCGGCTCACCAGAATCTGGAACAACAGCTTTCTTT. Amino acid sequence: CAGSPESGTTAFF.

Concerning this clonotype: This may be a read error: a much more frequent sequence differs by one nucleotide. This CDR3 is CAGSLYPDTEAFF. CDR3 in DNA: TGTGCCGGCAGCTTATACCCGGACACTGAAGCTTTCTTT. This sequence joins TRBV7-3 and TRBJ1-1; D is uncertain. Germline loops: CDR1 SGHTA, CDR2 FQGTGA. The CDR3 covers 13 residues.

Only a few counts were recorded for this clonotype. The rearrangement uses TRBV5-4 and TRBJ2-6; no clear D. The length of the CDR3 is 15 residues. The V end lost 2 bases, the J end lost 0 bases, and 6 bases lay between the germline ends. In germline, CDR1 is SGHNT, CDR2 YYREEE (reference sequence). The CDR3 region is CASSFEFSGANVLTF. The CDR3, as DNA: TGTGCCAGCAGCTTTGAGTTCTCTGGGGCCAACGTCCTGACTTTC.

This clonotype has at least ten counts. The V and J genes are TRBV5-1 and TRBJ2-3; D gene unclear. Germline loops: CDR1 SGHRS, CDR2 YFSETQ. This CDR3 is built from 12 residues. With 4 bases removed from V and 2 bases from J, the gap between germline ends came to 5 bases. For the CDR3, the DNA is TGCGCCAGCAGCCAGAACACAGATACGCAGTATTTT. Translated, it gives CASSQNTDTQYF.

This clonotype has a handful of counts. This rearrangement joins TRBV20-1 to TRBJ1-4; possibly TRBD1 for D (5 bases). There are 13 residues in the CDR3. Trimming took 7 bases from V and 8 from J, leaving 17 bases between them. Germline CDR1 DFQATT, CDR2 SNEGSKA (reference sequence). The CDR3 sequence is CSGTGTGEEKLFF. DNA for the CDR3: TGCAGTGGTACCGGGACGGGGGAGGAAAAACTGTTTTTT.

This clonotype showed up many times. The CDR3 DNA follows: TGCGCCAGCAGCTTAAATACAGGGGGCTGGGGAGCTTTCTTT. This gives the protein CASSLNTGGWGAFF. The chain uses TRBV5-1 and TRBJ1-1, with 9 bases lining up with TRBD1. Germline V gene lookup returns CDR1 SGHRS and CDR2 YFSETQ. CDR3 size: 14 residues. The trim removed 2 bases at V and 10 bases at J, leaving 9 bases unmatched.

Worth noting for this clonotype: Its ends do not fully match the called genes, so a read error is possible. V gene TRBV5-1 combines with J gene TRBJ1-6; 9 nucleotides agree with TRBD1. The CDR3 consists of 15 residues. Germline V CDR1 and CDR2: SGHRS, YFSETQ. As DNA, the CDR3 is TGCGTCAGCAGCTTGGGACAGGGCGGTAATTCACCCCTCCACTTT. Its protein product is CVSSLGQGGNSPLHF.

This clonotype was counted between two and nine times. The genes are TRBV12-3 or TRBV12-4 and TRBJ1-4, with a weak D call TRBD1 (5 bases). The CDR3 length is 14 residues. V was cut by 6 bases and J by 1 base, with 9 bases left in between. CDR3 loop: CASRPRVTNEKLFF. DNA for the CDR3: TGTGCCAGCAGGCCCAGGGTAACTAATGAAAAACTGTTTTTT.

This clonotype was counted ten times or more. At one of its ends the junction is not consistent with the germline gene, which may arise from a read error. This rearrangement joins TRBV12-3 or TRBV12-4 to TRBJ2-7; 9 bases fit TRBD2. This CDR3 spans 13 amino acids. CDR3 in DNA: TGTGCCAGCAGCTTAGCGGGGGACTACGAGCAGTACTTC. As protein: CASSLAGDYEQYF.

The chain recombines TRBV4-2 with TRBJ2-7, with 15 bases fitting TRBD2. With V trimmed by 4 bases and J by 9 bases, 4 bases remained unmatched. The CDR3 extends over 14 amino acids. Germline V CDR1 and CDR2: LGHNA, YNFKEQ. The CDR3 here is CASSLGGLAGGQYF. The CDR3 nucleotides read TGTGCCAGCAGCCTCGGGGGACTAGCGGGGGGGCAGTACTTC.

The rearrangement joins TRBV20-1 to TRBJ1-2; 9 bases map to TRBD1. This CDR3 has 16 residues. V shed 0 bases, J shed 6 bases, and the junction held 11 bases outside the gene matches. Germline V CDR1 and CDR2: DFQATT, SNEGSKA (reference sequence). The CDR3 DNA follows: TGCAGTGCTAGAGACCCGGGACAGGGCGGAGGGAATGGCTACACCTTC. Protein: CSARDPGQGGGNGYTF.

Only a few counts were recorded for this clonotype. V is TRBV19 and J is TRBJ1-1, with 7 bases matching TRBD1. Germline trimming cut 8 bases from V and 3 bases from J; bases unmatched to any gene: 12. This CDR3 is 15 amino acids long. Germline V gives CDR1 LNHDA, CDR2 SQIVND (reference sequence). The CDR3 loop is CASGSGQAIYTEAFF. The CDR3 bases are TGTGCCAGTGGATCTGGACAGGCCATATACACTGAAGCTTTCTTT. Supplemented by reference TRBV19 and TRBJ1-1, the full variable domain reads DGGITQSPKYLFRKEGQNVTLSCEQNLNHDAMYWYRQDPGQGLRLIYYSQIVNDFQKGDIAEGYSVSREKKESFPLTVTSAQKNPTAFYLCASGSGQAIYTEAFFGQGTRLTVV.

This clonotype was seen once. J is TRBJ2-2 and V is TRBV19, with a weak D call TRBD1 (5 bases). CDR1 and CDR2 (germline): LNHDA, SQIVND (reference sequence). V dropped 7 bases and J dropped 0 bases, with 12 bases sitting between them. This CDR3 comprises 15 residues. CDR3 sequence reads: CASTSPGSNTGELFF. CDR3 in DNA: TGTGCCAGTACCTCGCCAGGGTCGAACACCGGGGAGCTGTTTTTT.

This clonotype was picked up a small number of times. This chain joins TRBV20-1 and TRBJ2-4, with D possibly called TRBD1 or TRBD2 (6 bases each). In germline, CDR1 is DFQATT, CDR2 SNEGSKA (reference sequence). CDR3 length equals 14 residues. V was trimmed by 0 bases and J by 7 bases, leaving 13 bases between them. As DNA, the CDR3 is TGCAGTGCTAGAGATATGAGGGGGGACAACATTCAGTACTTC. This translates into CSARDMRGDNIQYF.

This sequence joins TRBV24-1 and TRBJ2-1, with D maybe TRBD2 (5 bases). CDR1 and CDR2 (germline): KGHDR, SFDVKD. The V end was cut by 9 bases, the J end by 7 bases, with 9 bases between. The CDR3 is 11 amino acids. CDR3 amino acids: CATAGGNEQFF. The CDR3 DNA sequence: TGTGCCACCGCCGGCGGGAATGAGCAGTTCTTC.